This TCR beta chain was sequenced during a study of blood T cell repertoires in COVID-19. The wider study: Acute-phase and convalescent COVID-19 samples originated in the United States, Italy and Spain.

The CDR3 covers 15 residues. Germline assignment: CDR1 MDHEN and CDR2 SYDVKM. V lost 0 bases, J lost 5 bases, and 3 bases stayed unmatched. Repertoires were generated with immunoSEQ multiplex PCR, while TCRdb's copy carries only in-frame clones and drops some. The table has 95,000 to 110,000 clones, about 90% seen once; the top ten hold 5% to 7.5%. This TCR was sampled from a human donor in a cohort sampled during active COVID-19. Sequencing input: peripheral blood. The chain employs TRBV28 and TRBJ2-5; 10 bases map to TRBD1. CDR3 in amino acids: CASSLWDRGGETQYF. CDR3 nucleotides: TGTGCCAGCAGTTTATGGGACAGGGGGGGGGAGACCCAGTACTTC.